This TCR beta chain emerged from a study of OX40 agonist ivuxolimab in advanced cancers. Study observations and caveats: By week 6 at 0.1 to 3.0 mg/kg, blood CD4+ and CD8+ T cells had expanded clonally.

Using immunoSEQ multiplex PCR, the repertoire was profiled, and TCRdb retains in-frame clones only, with some absent. The repertoire consists of some 43,000 clones, with 85% to 95% occurring once and the leading ten covering roughly 9.6%. This clone was detected once. What it recognizes is unknown. The V segment lost 3 bases and the J segment 4 bases; nucleotides outside the gene matches: 8. Germline loops: CDR1 SGDLS, CDR2 YYNGEE. The CDR3 is made up of 15 amino acids. No patient had autoimmune disease or received systemic immunosuppression. The sequence came from an adult with an advanced solid tumor such as melanoma, head and neck, liver or kidney cancer. Sequences were derived from CD4+ or CD8+ T cells sorted from blood, sampled in a trial of the OX40 agonist ivuxolimab. The chain employs TRBV9 and TRBJ2-5; 8 bases match TRBD2. The chain's CDR3 is CASSATSLAGETQYF. The CDR3 DNA follows: TGTGCCAGCAGCGCCACGAGCCTAGCGGGAGAGACCCAGTACTTC.